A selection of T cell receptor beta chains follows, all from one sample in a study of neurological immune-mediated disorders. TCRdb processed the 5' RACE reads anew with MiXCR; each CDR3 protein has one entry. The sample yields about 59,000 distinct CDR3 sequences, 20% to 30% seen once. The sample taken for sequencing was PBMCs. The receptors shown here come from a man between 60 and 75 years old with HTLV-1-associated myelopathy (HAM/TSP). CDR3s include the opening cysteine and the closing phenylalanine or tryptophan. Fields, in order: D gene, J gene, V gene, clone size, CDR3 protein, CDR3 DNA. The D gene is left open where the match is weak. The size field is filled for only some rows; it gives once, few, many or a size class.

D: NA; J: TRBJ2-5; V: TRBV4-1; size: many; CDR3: CASSQNWASQETQYF; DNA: TGCGCCAGCAGCCAAAACTGGGCTAGCCAAGAGACCCAGTACTTC
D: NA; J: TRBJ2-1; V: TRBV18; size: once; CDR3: CASQPPGDNEQFF; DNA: TGTGCCAGCCAGCCACCTGGGGACAATGAGCAGTTCTTC
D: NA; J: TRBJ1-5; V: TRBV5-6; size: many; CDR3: CASSVGHLQQPQHF; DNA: TGTGCCAGCAGCGTCGGACACTTGCAACAGCCCCAGCATTTT
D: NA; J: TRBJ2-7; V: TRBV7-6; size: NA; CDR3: CASSVSSSSYEQYF; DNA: TGTGCCAGCAGCGTCTCTAGCAGCTCCTACGAGCAGTACTTC
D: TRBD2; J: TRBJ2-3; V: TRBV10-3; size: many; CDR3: CAISPRAGESDTQYF; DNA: TGTGCCATCAGCCCACGAGCGGGGGAGTCAGATACGCAGTATTTT
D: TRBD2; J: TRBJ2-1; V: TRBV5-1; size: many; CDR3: CASRKVTSGTGFSSHEQFF; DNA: TGCGCCAGCCGAAAAGTTACTAGCGGGACGGGGTTCAGCAGCCATGAGCAGTTCTTC
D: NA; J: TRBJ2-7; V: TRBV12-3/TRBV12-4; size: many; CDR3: CASNRRGSLYEQYF; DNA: TGTGCCAGCAACCGCAGGGGATCCCTCTACGAGCAGTACTTC
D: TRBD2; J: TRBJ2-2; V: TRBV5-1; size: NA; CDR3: CASSLVGSGRGGELFF; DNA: TGCGCCAGCAGCTTGGTTGGTAGCGGGAGAGGCGGGGAGCTGTTTTTT
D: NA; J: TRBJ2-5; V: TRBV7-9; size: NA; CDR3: CASRPTVQETQYF; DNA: TGTGCCAGCCGTCCGACAGTTCAAGAGACCCAGTACTTC
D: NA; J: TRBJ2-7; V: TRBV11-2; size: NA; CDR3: CASSLRRTGLYEQYF; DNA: TGTGCCAGCAGCTTAAGGAGAACAGGGTTATACGAGCAGTACTTC
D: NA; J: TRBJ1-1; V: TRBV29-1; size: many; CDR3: CSVEDYGSNTEAFF; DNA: TGCAGCGTTGAAGATTACGGTTCGAACACTGAAGCTTTCTTT
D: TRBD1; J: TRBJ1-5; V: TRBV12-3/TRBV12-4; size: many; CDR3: CASSSGTDNQPQHF; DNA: TGTGCCAGCAGTTCGGGGACAGACAATCAGCCCCAGCATTTT
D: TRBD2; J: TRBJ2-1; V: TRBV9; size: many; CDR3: CASSGASGSYNEQFF; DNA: TGTGCCAGCAGCGGTGCTAGCGGCTCCTACAATGAGCAGTTCTTC
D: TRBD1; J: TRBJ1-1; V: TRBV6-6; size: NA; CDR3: CASSYSRGRGRLEGAGNTEAFF; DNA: TGTGCCAGCAGTTACTCGAGAGGTAGGGGGCGCCTTGAGGGCGCCGGGAACACTGAAGCTTTCTTT
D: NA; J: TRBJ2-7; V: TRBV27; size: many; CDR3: CATSQGRGGYEQYF; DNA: TGTGCCACCTCGCAGGGGCGCGGAGGCTACGAGCAGTACTTC
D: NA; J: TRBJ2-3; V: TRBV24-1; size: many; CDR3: CATSVRLLGPSTDTQYF; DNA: TGTGCCACCAGTGTTCGACTCTTGGGACCTAGCACAGATACGCAGTATTTT
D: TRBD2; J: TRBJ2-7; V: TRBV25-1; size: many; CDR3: CASIGRGDYEQYF; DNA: TGTGCCAGCATTGGCCGGGGGGACTACGAGCAGTACTTC
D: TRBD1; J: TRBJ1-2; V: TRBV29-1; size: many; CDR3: CSVEADRGRGYTF; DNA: TGCAGCGTTGAAGCTGACAGGGGGAGAGGCTACACCTTC
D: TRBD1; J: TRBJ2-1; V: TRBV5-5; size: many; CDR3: CASSLTGTGREQFF; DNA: TGTGCCAGCAGCCTAACCGGGACAGGAAGGGAGCAGTTCTTC
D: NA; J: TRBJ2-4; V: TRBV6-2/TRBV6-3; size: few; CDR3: CASSLEGTPKNIQYF; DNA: TGTGCCAGCAGTCTAGAGGGAACACCCAAAAACATTCAGTACTTC
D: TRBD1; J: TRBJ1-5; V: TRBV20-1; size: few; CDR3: CSASEGGWRNQPQHF; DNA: TGCAGTGCTAGCGAAGGGGGCTGGCGCAATCAGCCCCAGCATTTT
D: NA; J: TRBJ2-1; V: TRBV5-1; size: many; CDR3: CASSLVPKGGLSYNEQFF; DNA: TGCGCCAGCAGCTTGGTACCAAAGGGTGGTCTTTCCTACAATGAGCAGTTCTTC
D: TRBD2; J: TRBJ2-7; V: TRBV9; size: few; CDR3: CASSATSGSSYEQYF; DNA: TGTGCCAGCAGCGCGACTAGCGGGAGCTCCTACGAGCAGTACTTC
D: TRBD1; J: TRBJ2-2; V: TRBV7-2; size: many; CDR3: CASSPDRVTGELFF; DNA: TGTGCCAGCAGCCCGGACAGGGTCACCGGGGAGCTGTTTTTT
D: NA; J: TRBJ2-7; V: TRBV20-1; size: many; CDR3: CSAGGGTSSAAYEQYF; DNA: TGCAGTGCTGGCGGGGGCACTTCCTCTGCCGCCTACGAGCAGTACTTC
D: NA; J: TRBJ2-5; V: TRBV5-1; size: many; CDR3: CASKMGERRETQYF; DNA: TGCGCCAGCAAGATGGGCGAGCGGCGAGAGACCCAGTACTTC
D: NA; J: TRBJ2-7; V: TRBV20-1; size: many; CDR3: CSAGAGFSYEQYF; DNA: TGCAGTGCTGGGGCCGGGTTCTCCTACGAGCAGTACTTC
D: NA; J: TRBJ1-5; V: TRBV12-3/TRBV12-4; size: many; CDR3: CASSFGVGFTPQHF; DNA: TGTGCCAGCAGTTTTGGAGTGGGGTTTACGCCCCAGCATTTT
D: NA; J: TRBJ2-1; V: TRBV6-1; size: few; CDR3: CASKTGPYNEQFF; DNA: TGTGCCAGCAAGACTGGCCCCTACAATGAGCAGTTCTTC
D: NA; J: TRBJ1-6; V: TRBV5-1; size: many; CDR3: CASSLEGADNSPLHF; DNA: TGCGCCAGCAGCTTGGAAGGGGCAGATAATTCACCCCTCCACTTT
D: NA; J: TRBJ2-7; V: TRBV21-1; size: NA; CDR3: CASSTCEDGLVSYEQYF; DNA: TGTGCCAGCAGCACCTGCGAGGACGGATTAGTTTCCTACGAGCAGTACTTC
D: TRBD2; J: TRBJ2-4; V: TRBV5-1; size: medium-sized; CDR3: CASSELAGAKNIQYF; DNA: TGCGCCAGCAGCGAACTAGCGGGAGCCAAAAACATTCAGTACTTC
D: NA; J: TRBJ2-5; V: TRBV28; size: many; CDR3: CASSPGTYQETQYF; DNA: TGTGCCAGCAGTCCGGGGACGTATCAAGAGACCCAGTACTTC
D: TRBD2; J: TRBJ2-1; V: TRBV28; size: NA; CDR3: CARGTSGSYNEQFF; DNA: TGTGCCAGGGGGACTAGCGGGTCCTACAATGAGCAGTTCTTC
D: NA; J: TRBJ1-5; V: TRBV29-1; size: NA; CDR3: CSVEDKSGRRYSNQPQHF; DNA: TGCAGCGTTGAAGATAAGTCAGGCAGGCGATATAGCAATCAGCCCCAGCATTTT
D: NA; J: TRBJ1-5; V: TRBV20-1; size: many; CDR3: CSASPREYSNQPQHF; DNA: TGCAGTGCTAGTCCCAGGGAATATAGCAATCAGCCCCAGCATTTT
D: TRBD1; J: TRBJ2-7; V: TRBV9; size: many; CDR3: CASSVATSDRASEQYF; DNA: TGTGCCAGCAGCGTAGCTACGTCGGACAGGGCTTCGGAGCAGTACTTC
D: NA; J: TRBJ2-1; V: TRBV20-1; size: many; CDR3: CSARRENYNEQFF; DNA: TGCAGTGCTAGGCGGGAAAACTACAATGAGCAGTTCTTC
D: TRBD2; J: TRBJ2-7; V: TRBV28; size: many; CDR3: CASSLVSQGLAGAYEQYF; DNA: TGTGCCAGCAGTTTAGTCTCCCAGGGACTAGCGGGAGCCTACGAGCAGTACTTC
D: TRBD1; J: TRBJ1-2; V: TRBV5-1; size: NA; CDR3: CDSILETGGTGYTF; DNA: TGCGACAGCATCTTGGAAACAGGGGGGACTGGCTACACCTTC